This passage covers 13 T cell receptor beta chains from one sample sequenced in a study of blood T cell repertoires in COVID-19. The data were produced by immunoSEQ multiplex PCR, yet TCRdb's version contains in-frame clones alone and is incomplete. The sample carries around 80,000 clones, 75% to 90% recorded once. The material sequenced was peripheral blood. These receptors all stem from a man aged 55 to 69 with acute or convalescent COVID-19.

This chain uses TRBV19 with TRBJ1-6; tentative D call: TRBD1 (6 bases). Trimming removed 1 base from V and 13 bases from J, with 17 bases in between. CDR1 LNHDA and CDR2 SQIVND come from the germline V gene (reference sequence). This CDR3 region has 15 residues. The DNA for the CDR3 is TGTGCCAGTAGTATAGCCCCCCTACAGGGAGGGCCCCTCCACTTT. It codes for CASSIAPLQGGPLHF.

This clone was observed a few times. V gene TRBV19 combines with J gene TRBJ1-2; D is unclear. Trimming took 6 bases from V and 0 from J, leaving 14 bases between them. The CDR3 runs 15 residues. In germline, CDR1 is LNHDA, CDR2 SQIVND (reference sequence). CDR3 sequence reads: CASRTTTLANYGYTF. In DNA, the CDR3 is TGTGCCAGTAGAACAACAACCCTAGCTAACTATGGCTACACCTTC.

The chain joins TRBV28 to TRBJ1-3, with 8 nucleotides matching TRBD1. With 5 bases clipped from V and 0 bases from J, the junction kept 6 bases outside the gene matches. This CDR3 has 16 residues. The germline gives CDR1 MDHEN, CDR2 SYDVKM. The DNA of the CDR3 is TGTGCCAGCAGTGTGACAGGGGCCGGCTCTGGAAACACCATATATTTT. This encodes CASSVTGAGSGNTIYF.

The rearrangement links TRBV9 to TRBJ2-3; 9 positions match TRBD2. Germline values: CDR1 SGDLS, CDR2 YYNGEE. V shed 4 bases and J 4 bases; nucleotides not matched to a gene: 4. The CDR3 length is 14 residues. CDR3 sequence (DNA): TGTGCCAGCAGCCCGGGACTAGCCCCAGATACGCAGTATTTT. It specifies CASSPGLAPDTQYF.

The V gene is TRBV7-8, the J gene TRBJ1-2, with D maybe TRBD1 (5 bases). Germline loops: CDR1 SGHVS, CDR2 FQNEAQ. Trimming removed 5 bases from V and 4 bases from J, with 14 bases in between. This CDR3 is 14 amino acids long. The CDR3 DNA reads as TGTGCCAGCAGCCTTCGCGGGACTCCCTATGGCTACACCTTC. Protein sequence: CASSLRGTPYGYTF.

Here the CDR3 DNA reads TGTGCCACCAGTGACACCGGGACTAGCGGGGTGAATGAGCAGTTCTTC. It yields the protein CATSDTGTSGVNEQFF. J is TRBJ2-1 and V is TRBV24-1; 13 bases are a match to TRBD2. Losses at the gene ends were 4 bases for V and 7 bases for J; bases not matched to a gene: 6. Per the germline V gene, CDR1 is KGHDR and CDR2 is SFDVKD. The CDR3 is 16 amino acids.

V is TRBV10-3 and J is TRBJ2-7; 8 bases align to TRBD1. Germline V gives CDR1 ENHRY, CDR2 SYGVKD. V trimming: 7 bases; J trimming: 6 bases; junction bases outside the gene matches: 11. This CDR3 comprises 14 residues. The CDR3 spells CAITLGQAGSEQYF. The CDR3 DNA sequence: TGTGCCATCACCTTGGGACAGGCGGGTAGCGAGCAGTACTTC.

This clone appeared a few times. The CDR3 here is CASSPRRVRGNTIYF. Written as DNA, the CDR3 is TGTGCCAGCAGCCCGAGGAGGGTGCGTGGAAACACCATATATTTT. J is TRBJ1-3 and V is TRBV7-8; D ambiguous. V was trimmed by 5 bases and J by 3 bases, leaving 14 bases between them. Per germline, CDR1 SGHVS and CDR2 FQNEAQ. The CDR3 totals 15 residues.

CDR3 coding DNA: TGTGCCAGCAGCCCACAGGGGGCTCTTAACCCACCCCTCCACTTT. Its translation: CASSPQGALNPPLHF. The genes are TRBV7-9 and TRBJ1-6; TRBD1 matches at 9 bases. This CDR3 spans 15 amino acids. Germline lookup yields CDR1 SEHNR and CDR2 FQNEAQ (reference sequence). The trim removed 5 bases at V and 11 bases at J, leaving 10 bases unmatched.

The chain has TRBV7-9 and TRBJ1-1; D is uncertain. This CDR3 spans 15 amino acids. V lost 3 bases, J lost 1 base, and 12 bases lay in between. Germline V gene lookup returns CDR1 SEHNR and CDR2 FQNEAQ (reference sequence). The CDR3 loop is CASSFVEGANTEAFF. CDR3 DNA: TGTGCCAGCAGCTTTGTAGAGGGCGCGAACACTGAAGCTTTCTTT.

The rearrangement joins TRBV3-1 (or the pseudogene TRBV3-2) to TRBJ2-2; D possibly corresponds to TRBD1 (5 bases). Germline V gene lookup returns CDR1 LGHDT and CDR2 YNNKEL (reference sequence). The length of the CDR3 is 14 residues. DNA for the CDR3: TGTGTCTCCCAAGGCGACAGAAACACCGGGGAGCTGTTTTTT. It codes for CVSQGDRNTGELFF.

The chain has TRBV5-1 and TRBJ1-2, with D possibly TRBD1 on 5 matching bases. There are 14 residues in the CDR3. Germline V lookup: CDR1 SGHRS, CDR2 YFSETQ. V lost 0 bases and J lost 6, with 12 bases in between. The DNA of the CDR3 is TGCGCCAGCAGCTTGGGGCAACAGGCGGATGGCTACACCTTC. Amino acids: CASSLGQQADGYTF.

This clone has a handful of counts. The CDR3 here is CASSVVASGSTDTQYF. The CDR3 nucleotides are TGTGCCAGCAGCGTAGTGGCTAGTGGGAGCACAGATACGCAGTATTTT. The V and J genes are TRBV9 and TRBJ2-3; D not certain. The V and J ends lost 0 bases and 0 bases respectively, with 11 bases between them. CDR1 and CDR2 (germline): SGDLS, YYNGEE. The CDR3 spans 16 residues.